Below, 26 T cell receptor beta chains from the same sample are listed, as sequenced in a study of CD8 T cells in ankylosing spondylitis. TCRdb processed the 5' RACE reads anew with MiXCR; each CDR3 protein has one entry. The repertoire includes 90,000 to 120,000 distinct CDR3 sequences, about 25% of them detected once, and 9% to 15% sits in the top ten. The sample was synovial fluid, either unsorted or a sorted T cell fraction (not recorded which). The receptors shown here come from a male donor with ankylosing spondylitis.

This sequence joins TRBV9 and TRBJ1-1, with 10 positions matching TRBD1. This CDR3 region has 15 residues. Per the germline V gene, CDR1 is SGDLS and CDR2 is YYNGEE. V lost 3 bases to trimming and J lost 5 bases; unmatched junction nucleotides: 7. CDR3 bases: TGTGCCAGCAGCGCTGAGACAGGGGGCGAGACTGAAGCTTTCTTT. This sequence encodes CASSAETGGETEAFF. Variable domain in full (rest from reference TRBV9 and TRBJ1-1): DSGVTQTPKHLITATGQRVTLRCSPRSGDLSVYWYQQSLDQGLQFLIQYYNGEERAKGNILERFSAQQFPDLHSELNLSSLELGDSALYFCASSAETGGETEAFFGQGTRLTVV.

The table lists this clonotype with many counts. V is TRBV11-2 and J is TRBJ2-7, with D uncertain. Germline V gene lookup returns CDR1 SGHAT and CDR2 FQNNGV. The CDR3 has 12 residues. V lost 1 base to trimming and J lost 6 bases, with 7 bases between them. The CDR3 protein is CASSLVAGEQYV. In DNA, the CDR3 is TGTGCCAGCAGCTTAGTTGCCGGCGAGCAGTACGTC.

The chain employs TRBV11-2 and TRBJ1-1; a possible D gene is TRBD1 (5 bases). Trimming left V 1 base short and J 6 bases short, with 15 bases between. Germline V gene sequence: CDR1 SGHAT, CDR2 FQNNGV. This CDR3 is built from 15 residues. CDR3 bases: TGTGCCAGCAGCTTAGTGGGATACCGGGACGCTGAAGCTTTCTTT. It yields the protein CASSLVGYRDAEAFF.

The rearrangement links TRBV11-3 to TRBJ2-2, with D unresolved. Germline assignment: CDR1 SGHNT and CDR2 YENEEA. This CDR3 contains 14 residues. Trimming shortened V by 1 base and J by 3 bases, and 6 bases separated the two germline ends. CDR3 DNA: TGTGCCAGCAGCTTAGGTGGACACACCGGGGAGCTGTTTTTT. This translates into CASSLGGHTGELFF.

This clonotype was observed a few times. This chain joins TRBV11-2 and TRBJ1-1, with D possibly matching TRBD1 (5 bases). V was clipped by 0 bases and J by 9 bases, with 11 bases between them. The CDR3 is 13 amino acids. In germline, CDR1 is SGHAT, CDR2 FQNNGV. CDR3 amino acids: CASSLDRTFQAFF. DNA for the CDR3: TGTGCCAGCAGCTTAGATAGGACATTCCAAGCTTTCTTT.

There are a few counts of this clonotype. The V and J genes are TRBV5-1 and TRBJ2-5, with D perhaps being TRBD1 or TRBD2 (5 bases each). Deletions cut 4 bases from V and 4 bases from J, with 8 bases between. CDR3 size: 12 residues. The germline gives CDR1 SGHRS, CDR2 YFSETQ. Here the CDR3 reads CASSRDAETQYF. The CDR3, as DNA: TGCGCCAGCAGCCGGGACGCAGAGACCCAGTACTTC.

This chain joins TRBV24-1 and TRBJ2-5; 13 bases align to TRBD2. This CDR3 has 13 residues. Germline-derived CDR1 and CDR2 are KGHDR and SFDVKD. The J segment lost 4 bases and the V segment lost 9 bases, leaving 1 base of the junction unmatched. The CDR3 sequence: CATGTSGVETQYF. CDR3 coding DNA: TGTGCCACCGGGACTAGCGGGGTAGAGACCCAGTACTTC.

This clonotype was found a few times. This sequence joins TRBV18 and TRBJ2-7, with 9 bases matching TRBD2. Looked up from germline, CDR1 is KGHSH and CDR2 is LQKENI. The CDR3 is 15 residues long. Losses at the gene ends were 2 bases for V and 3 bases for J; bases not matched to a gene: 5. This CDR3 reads CASSPSLAGNYEQYF. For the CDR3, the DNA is TGTGCCAGCTCACCAAGTCTAGCGGGAAACTACGAGCAGTACTTC. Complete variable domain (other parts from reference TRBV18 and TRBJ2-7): NAGVMQNPRHLVRRRGQEARLRCSPMKGHSHVYWYRQLPEEGLKFMVYLQKENIIDESGMPKERFSAEFPKEGPSILRIQQVVRGDSAAYFCASSPSLAGNYEQYFGPGTRLTVT.

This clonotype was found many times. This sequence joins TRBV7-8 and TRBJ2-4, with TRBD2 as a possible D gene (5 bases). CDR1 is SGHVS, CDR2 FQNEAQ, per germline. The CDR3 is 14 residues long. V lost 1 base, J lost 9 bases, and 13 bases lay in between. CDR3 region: CASSLVGEIGIQYF. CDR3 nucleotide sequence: TGTGCCAGCAGCTTAGTGGGAGAGATCGGCATTCAGTACTTC.

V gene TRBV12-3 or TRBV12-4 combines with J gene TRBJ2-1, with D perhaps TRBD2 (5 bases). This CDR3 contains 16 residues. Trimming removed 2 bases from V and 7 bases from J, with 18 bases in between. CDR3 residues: CASSLSWELGLNEQFF. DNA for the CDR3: TGTGCCAGCAGTTTATCTTGGGAGCTGGGGTTGAATGAGCAGTTCTTC.

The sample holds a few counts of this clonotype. The chain's CDR3 is CASSLELAKTDTQYF. CDR3 coding DNA: TGTGCCAGCAGTTTAGAGCTAGCGAAAACAGATACGCAGTATTTT. The chain couples TRBV12-3 or TRBV12-4 to TRBJ2-3; possible D gene TRBD2, 6 bases. V was clipped by 1 base and J by 3 bases, with 11 bases between them. CDR3 length: 15 residues.

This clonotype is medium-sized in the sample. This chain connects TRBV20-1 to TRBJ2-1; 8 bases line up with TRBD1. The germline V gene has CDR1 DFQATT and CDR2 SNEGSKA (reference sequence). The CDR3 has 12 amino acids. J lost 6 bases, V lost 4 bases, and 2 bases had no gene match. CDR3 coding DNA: TGCAGTGCTAAGACAGGGGTCAATGAGCAGTTCTTC. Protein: CSAKTGVNEQFF.

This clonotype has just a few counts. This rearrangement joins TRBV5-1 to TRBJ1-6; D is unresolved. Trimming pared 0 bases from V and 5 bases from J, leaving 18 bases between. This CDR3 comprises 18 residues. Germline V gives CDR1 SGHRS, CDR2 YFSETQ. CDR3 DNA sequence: TGCGCCAGCAGCTTGGAAGGTTTGGACGCGGCCAATAATTCACCCCTCCACTTT. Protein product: CASSLEGLDAANNSPLHF.

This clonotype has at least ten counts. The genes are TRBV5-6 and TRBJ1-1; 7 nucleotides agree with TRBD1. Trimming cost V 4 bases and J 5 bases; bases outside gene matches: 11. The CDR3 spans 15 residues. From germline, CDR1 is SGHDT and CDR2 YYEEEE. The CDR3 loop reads CASSKSDRVLTEAFF. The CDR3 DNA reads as TGTGCCAGCAGCAAGTCAGACAGGGTCTTGACTGAAGCTTTCTTT. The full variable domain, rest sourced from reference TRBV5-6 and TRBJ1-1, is DAGVTQSPTHLIKTRGQQVTLRCSPKSGHDTVSWYQQALGQGPQFIFQYYEEEERQRGNFPDRFSGHQFPNYSSELNVNALLLGDSALYLCASSKSDRVLTEAFFGQGTRLTVV.

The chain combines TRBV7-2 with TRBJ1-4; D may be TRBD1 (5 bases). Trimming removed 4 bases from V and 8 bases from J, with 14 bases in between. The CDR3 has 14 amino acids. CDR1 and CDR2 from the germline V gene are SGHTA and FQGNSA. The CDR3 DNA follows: TGTGCCAGCAGCTGGGCTGGGGGTGGGGAAAAACTGTTTTTT. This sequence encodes CASSWAGGGEKLFF.

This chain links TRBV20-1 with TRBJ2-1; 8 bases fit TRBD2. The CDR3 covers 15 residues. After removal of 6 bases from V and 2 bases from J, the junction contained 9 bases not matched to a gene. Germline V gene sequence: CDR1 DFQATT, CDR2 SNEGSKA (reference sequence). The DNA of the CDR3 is TGCAGTGCGAACCCTAGCGGGCTACCCTACAATGAGCAGTTCTTC. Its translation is CSANPSGLPYNEQFF.

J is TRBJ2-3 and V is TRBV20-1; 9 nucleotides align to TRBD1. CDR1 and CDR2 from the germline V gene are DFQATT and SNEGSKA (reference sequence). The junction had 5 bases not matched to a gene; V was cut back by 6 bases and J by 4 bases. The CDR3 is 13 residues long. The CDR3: CSAEDRGPDTQYF. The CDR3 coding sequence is TGCAGTGCGGAGGACAGGGGCCCAGATACGCAGTATTTT.

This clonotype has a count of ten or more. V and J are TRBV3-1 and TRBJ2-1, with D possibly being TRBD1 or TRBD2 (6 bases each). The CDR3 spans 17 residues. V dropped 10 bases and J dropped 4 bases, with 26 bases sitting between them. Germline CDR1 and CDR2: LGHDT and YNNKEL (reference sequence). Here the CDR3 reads CATRGSGTRAFYNEQFF. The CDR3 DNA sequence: TGTGCCACCAGGGGATCGGGGACTCGGGCTTTTTACAATGAGCAGTTCTTC.

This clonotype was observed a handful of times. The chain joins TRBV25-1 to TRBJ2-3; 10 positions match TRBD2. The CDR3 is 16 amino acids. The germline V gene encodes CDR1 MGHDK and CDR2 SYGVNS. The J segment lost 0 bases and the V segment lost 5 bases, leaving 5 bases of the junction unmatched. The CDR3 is CASSLGLAASTDTQYF. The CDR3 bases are TGTGCCAGCAGTTTAGGACTAGCGGCTAGCACAGATACGCAGTATTTT.

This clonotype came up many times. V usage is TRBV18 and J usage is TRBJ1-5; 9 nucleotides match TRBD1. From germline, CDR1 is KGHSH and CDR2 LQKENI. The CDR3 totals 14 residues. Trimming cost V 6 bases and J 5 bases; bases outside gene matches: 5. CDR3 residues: CASSGQGRDQPQHF. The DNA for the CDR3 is TGTGCCAGCTCCGGACAGGGGCGGGATCAGCCCCAGCATTTT.

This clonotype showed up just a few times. The CDR3 protein is CASSRQYYGYTF. The CDR3 nucleotides are TGTGCCAGTAGTAGACAATACTATGGCTACACCTTC. The rearrangement uses TRBV19 and TRBJ1-2; no clear D. This CDR3 is built from 12 residues. The germline V gene encodes CDR1 LNHDA and CDR2 SQIVND (reference sequence). V shed 4 bases and J shed 3 bases, with 6 bases lying between them.

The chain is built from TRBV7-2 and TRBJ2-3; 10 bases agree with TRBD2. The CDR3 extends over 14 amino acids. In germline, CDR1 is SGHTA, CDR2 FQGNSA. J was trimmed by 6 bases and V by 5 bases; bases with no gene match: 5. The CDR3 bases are TGTGCCAGCAGCCCCAGCGGGAGGGTTGATACGCAGTATTTT. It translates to CASSPSGRVDTQYF.

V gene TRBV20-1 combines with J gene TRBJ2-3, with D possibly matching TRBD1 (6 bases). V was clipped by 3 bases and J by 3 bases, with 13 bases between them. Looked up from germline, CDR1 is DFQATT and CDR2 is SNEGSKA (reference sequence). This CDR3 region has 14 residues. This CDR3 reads CSASKTGKTDTQYF. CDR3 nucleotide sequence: TGCAGTGCTAGCAAGACAGGCAAAACAGATACGCAGTATTTT.

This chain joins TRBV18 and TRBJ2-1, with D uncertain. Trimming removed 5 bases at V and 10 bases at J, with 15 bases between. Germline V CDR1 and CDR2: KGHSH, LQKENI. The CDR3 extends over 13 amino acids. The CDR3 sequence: CASSAAIGEEQFF. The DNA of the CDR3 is TGTGCCAGCTCAGCCGCTATCGGCGAGGAGCAGTTCTTC.

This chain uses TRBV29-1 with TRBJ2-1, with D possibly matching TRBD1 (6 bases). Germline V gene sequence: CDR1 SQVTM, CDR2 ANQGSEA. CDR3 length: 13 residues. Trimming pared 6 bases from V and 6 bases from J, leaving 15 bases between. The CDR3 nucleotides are TGCAGCGTCCGGCCGGACAGACTCAATGAGCAGTTCTTC. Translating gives CSVRPDRLNEQFF.

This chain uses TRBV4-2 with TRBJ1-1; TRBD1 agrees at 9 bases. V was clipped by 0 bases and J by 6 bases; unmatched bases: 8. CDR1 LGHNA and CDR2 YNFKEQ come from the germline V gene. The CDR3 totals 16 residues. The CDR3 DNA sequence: TGTGCCAGCAGCCAAGACTCGGGACAGGGAGGCGCTGAAGCTTTCTTT. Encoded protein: CASSQDSGQGGAEAFF.